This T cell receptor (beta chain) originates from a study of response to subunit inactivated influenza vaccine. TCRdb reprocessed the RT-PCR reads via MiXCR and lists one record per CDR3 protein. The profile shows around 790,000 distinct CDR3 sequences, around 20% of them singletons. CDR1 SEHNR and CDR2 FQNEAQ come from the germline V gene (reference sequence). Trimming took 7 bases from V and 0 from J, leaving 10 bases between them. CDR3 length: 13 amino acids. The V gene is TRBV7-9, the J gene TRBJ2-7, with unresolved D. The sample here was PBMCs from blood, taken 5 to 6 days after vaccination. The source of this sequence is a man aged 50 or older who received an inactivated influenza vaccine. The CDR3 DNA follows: TGTGCCAGCACCCGAGGAAGCTCCTACGAGCAGTACTTC. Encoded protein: CASTRGSSYEQYF.